Each of the 32 T cell receptor beta chains below was sequenced from the same sample in a study of cytomegalovirus exposure and HLA in healthy donors. Amplification used 60 Vbeta primers and 13 Jbeta primers. Generated by immunoSEQ multiplex PCR, the TCRdb table keeps only in-frame clones and is missing some. Of around 95,000 clones listed, approximately 72% are singletons. The sequenced material came from PBMCs. These receptors all stem from a middle-aged woman in good health and CMV-seropositive.

The chain employs TRBV2 and TRBJ1-4; TRBD1 matches 7 bases. The germline CDR1 and CDR2 sequences are SNHLY and FYNNEI. Trimming at V came to 8 bases and at J to 8 bases, leaving 8 bases not matched to a gene. The CDR3 runs 13 residues. The chain's CDR3 is CASLVTGHEKLFF. The CDR3 region has the DNA TGTGCCAGCTTAGTGACAGGGCACGAAAAACTGTTTTTT.

The chain is built from TRBV5-1 and TRBJ2-1; perhaps TRBD2 as D (6 bases). The CDR3 is made up of 14 amino acids. The germline gives CDR1 SGHRS, CDR2 YFSETQ. The V gene lost 4 bases and the J gene lost 0 bases, with 8 bases spanning the gap. The CDR3: CASSRGSSYNEQFF. CDR3 DNA: TGCGCCAGCAGCCGGGGGAGCTCCTACAATGAGCAGTTCTTC. The full variable domain, rest sourced from reference TRBV5-1 and TRBJ2-1, is KAGVTQTPRYLIKTRGQQVTLSCSPISGHRSVSWYQQTPGQGLQFLFEYFSETQRNKGNFPGRFSGRQFSNSRSEMNVSTLELGDSALYLCASSRGSSYNEQFFGPGTRLTVL.

DNA of the CDR3: TGTGCCAGCAGCTCGACTAGCGACCAAGAGACCCAGTACTTC. Its translation: CASSSTSDQETQYF. The chain couples TRBV11-3 to TRBJ2-5; TRBD2 matches 8 bases. The germline CDR1 and CDR2 sequences are SGHNT and YENEEA. V trimming: 4 bases; J trimming: 0 bases; junction bases outside the gene matches: 1. CDR3 length: 14 residues.

This chain links TRBV7-9 with TRBJ2-4, with D maybe TRBD1 (6 bases). V lost 3 bases and J lost 0, with 12 bases in between. Germline lookup yields CDR1 SEHNR and CDR2 FQNEAQ (reference sequence). This CDR3 contains 16 residues. Here the CDR3 DNA reads TGTGCCAGCAGCTTCCCCCAGGGGCAAGCCAAAAACATTCAGTACTTC. Its translation is CASSFPQGQAKNIQYF.

V is TRBV10-3 and J is TRBJ2-3, with D perhaps TRBD2 (6 bases). The germline V gene has CDR1 ENHRY and CDR2 SYGVKD. This CDR3 contains 11 residues. Trimming removed 6 bases from V and 8 bases from J, with 9 bases in between. As DNA, the CDR3 is TGTGCCATCAGCGAGGAGGGTACGCAGTATTTT. Amino acid sequence: CAISEEGTQYF.

The chain joins TRBV6-5 to TRBJ2-5; possibly TRBD1 for D (6 bases). Matching the DNA end better, TRBJ2-7 makes the J call doubtful. Per the germline V gene, CDR1 is MNHEY and CDR2 is SVGAGI. This CDR3 spans 15 amino acids. The CDR3 loop reads CASSSGRTESYEQYF. The CDR3 nucleotides are TGTGCCAGCAGTTCGGGAAGGACAGAGAGCTACGAGCAGTACTTC.

In this sample, this clone turned up once. The rearrangement joins TRBV27 to TRBJ2-1; TRBD2 matches at 11 bases. The CDR3 totals 15 residues. V lost 1 base to trimming and J lost 7 bases; unmatched junction nucleotides: 3. CDR1 is MNHEY, CDR2 SMNVEV, per germline (reference sequence). This CDR3 is CASSLWRLAGNEQFF. CDR3 sequence (DNA): TGTGCCAGCAGTTTATGGCGACTAGCGGGGAATGAGCAGTTCTTC.

The rearrangement joins TRBV7-9 to TRBJ1-4; D might be TRBD1 (5 bases). This CDR3 region has 17 residues. V lost 4 bases, J lost 7 bases, and 22 bases lay in between. Germline V gene data show CDR1 as SEHNR and CDR2 as FQNEAQ (reference sequence). The CDR3 region has the DNA TGTGCCAGCAGCTATGGCGACGGGGCGCCCGGGGGTGAAAAACTGTTTTTT. Translating gives CASSYGDGAPGGEKLFF.

The chain recombines TRBV9 with TRBJ1-5, with D perhaps TRBD1 (6 bases). This CDR3 has 15 residues. The V end lost 0 bases, the J end lost 2 bases, and 9 bases lay between the germline ends. CDR1 is SGDLS and CDR2 is YYNGEE in the germline V gene. The CDR3 region is CASSVGDTRNQPQHF. CDR3 bases: TGTGCCAGCAGCGTAGGGGACACCCGCAATCAGCCCCAGCATTTT. The variable domain in full, completed from reference TRBV9 and TRBJ1-5, reads DSGVTQTPKHLITATGQRVTLRCSPRSGDLSVYWYQQSLDQGLQFLIQYYNGEERAKGNILERFSAQQFPDLHSELNLSSLELGDSALYFCASSVGDTRNQPQHFGDGTRLSIL.

The V gene is TRBV28, the J gene TRBJ2-1, with unresolved D. V lost 4 bases to trimming and J lost 5 bases, with 9 bases between them. CDR3 length: 13 amino acids. Per the germline V gene, CDR1 is MDHEN and CDR2 is SYDVKM. The CDR3, as DNA: TGTGCCAGCAGTTGGGCAGTGAACAATGAGCAGTTCTTC. This gives the protein CASSWAVNNEQFF.

A single count supports this clone. This chain uses TRBV9 with TRBJ1-4; D gene uncertain. Germline V gives CDR1 SGDLS, CDR2 YYNGEE. Trimming left V 6 bases short and J 4 bases short, with 10 bases between. The CDR3 consists of 13 residues. Written as DNA, the CDR3 is TGTGCCAGCATGGGCGTTTATAATGAAAAACTGTTTTTT. Translating it yields CASMGVYNEKLFF. The full variable domain, with the rest looked up from reference TRBV9 and TRBJ1-4, is DSGVTQTPKHLITATGQRVTLRCSPRSGDLSVYWYQQSLDQGLQFLIQYYNGEERAKGNILERFSAQQFPDLHSELNLSSLELGDSALYFCASMGVYNEKLFFGSGTQLSVL.

The chain carries TRBV9 and TRBJ2-5, with a weak D call TRBD2 (6 bases). The J call may be incorrect, as the DNA end agrees better with TRBJ2-7. Germline V lookup: CDR1 SGDLS, CDR2 YYNGEE. This CDR3 has 13 amino acids. The CDR3 reads CASSVEEGYEQYF. The CDR3 DNA reads as TGTGCCAGCAGCGTAGAGGAGGGTTACGAGCAGTACTTC.

The genes are TRBV2 and TRBJ2-3, with 9 bases lining up with TRBD2. The V gene's germline CDR1 is SNHLY and CDR2 FYNNEI. The CDR3 has 12 residues. With V trimmed by 7 bases and J by 7 bases, 3 bases remained unmatched. The CDR3 sequence is CASTTSGYTQYF. The CDR3 DNA reads as TGTGCCAGCACGACTAGCGGCTATACGCAGTATTTT.

This chain joins TRBV10-3 and TRBJ2-7, with D possibly matching TRBD2 (5 bases). V was pared by 5 bases and J by 5 bases, with 10 bases between. Germline V CDR1 and CDR2: ENHRY, SYGVKD. The CDR3 runs to 12 residues. This CDR3 reads CAISQLVNEQYF. Here the CDR3 DNA reads TGTGCCATCAGTCAACTAGTCAACGAGCAGTACTTC.

The V gene is TRBV30, the J gene TRBJ1-5; possible D gene TRBD1, 6 bases. V was pared by 0 bases and J by 3 bases, with 12 bases between. Germline V lookup: CDR1 GTSNPN, CDR2 SVGIG (reference sequence). CDR3 length equals 15 residues. Here the CDR3 DNA reads TGTGCCTGGAGTGTTGGCCAGGGGCCCAATCAGCCCCAGCATTTT. This encodes CAWSVGQGPNQPQHF.

The chain is built from TRBV30 and TRBJ2-1, with no clear D. V lost 0 bases to trimming and J lost 3 bases, with 12 bases between them. Germline V lookup: CDR1 GTSNPN, CDR2 SVGIG (reference sequence). This CDR3 is 15 amino acids long. The CDR3 is CAWSVGSANYNEQFF. The CDR3 coding sequence is TGTGCCTGGAGTGTCGGAAGCGCCAACTACAATGAGCAGTTCTTC.

The chain employs TRBV7-9 and TRBJ2-7; 8 positions match TRBD1. V dropped 2 bases and J dropped 1; count of bases not matched to a gene: 7. CDR3 size: 16 residues. Per the germline V gene, CDR1 is SEHNR and CDR2 is FQNEAQ (reference sequence). CDR3 residues: CASSLPSGTGSYEQYF. CDR3 DNA: TGTGCCAGCAGCTTACCCTCCGGGACAGGTTCCTACGAGCAGTACTTC.

Only one count was recorded for this clone. V usage is TRBV6-1 and J usage is TRBJ1-5; TRBD1 agrees at 7 bases. CDR1 MNHNS and CDR2 SASEGT come from the germline V gene. This CDR3 spans 15 amino acids. V lost 10 bases to trimming and J lost 2 bases; unmatched junction nucleotides: 11. CDR3 loop: CANITRGLGNQPQHF. The CDR3 DNA reads TGTGCCAACATAACAAGGGGGCTTGGCAATCAGCCCCAGCATTTT.

The V call is TRBV10-3, the J call TRBJ1-2, with D hard to call. The germline gives CDR1 ENHRY, CDR2 SYGVKD. This CDR3 has 17 residues. The ends were cut back, 4 bases at V and 7 bases at J, with 25 bases in the middle. The DNA for the CDR3 is TGTGCCATCAGTGCCCCCCCCGGTGGGCCCATCATGGGTGGCTACACCTTC. This codes for CAISAPPGGPIMGGYTF.

The V gene is TRBV5-1, the J gene TRBJ2-5; 9 bases line up with TRBD2. The germline V gene has CDR1 SGHRS and CDR2 YFSETQ. The V and J ends lost 5 bases and 5 bases, in that order; junction bases with no gene match: 13. This CDR3 contains 16 residues. CDR3 in DNA: TGCGCCAGCAGGATGGTTGCTAGCGGGGAGGGGGAGACCCAGTACTTC. This translates into CASRMVASGEGETQYF.

Notes on this clone: A junction end diverges from the germline sequence, so it may reflect a read error. V and J are TRBV5-6 and TRBJ1-3; 7 positions match TRBD1. This CDR3 contains 15 residues. Germline V CDR1 and CDR2: SGHDT, YYEEEE. The CDR3 sequence is CATSPWTGSGNTIYF. DNA of the CDR3: TGTGCCACCAGCCCCTGGACAGGCTCTGGAAACACCATATATTTT.

This clone was seen a single time. The chain couples TRBV9 to TRBJ2-1, with TRBD2 identical over 10 bases. The germline V gene has CDR1 SGDLS and CDR2 YYNGEE. This CDR3 region has 16 residues. V was clipped by 3 bases and J by 9 bases; unmatched bases: 12. The CDR3, as DNA: TGTGCCAGCAGCGGGCCCCTAGCGGGAGTGGCGACTGAGCAGTTCTTC. It codes for CASSGPLAGVATEQFF.

The chain recombines TRBV5-1 with TRBJ2-1, with TRBD2 matching over 7 bases. The CDR3 is 20 residues long. The trim removed 2 bases at V and 0 bases at J, leaving 17 bases unmatched. Germline V lookup: CDR1 SGHRS, CDR2 YFSETQ. The CDR3 region has the DNA TGCGCCAGCAGCTTTGGCCTGGGCGAAGCGGGGCAGAGCTCCTACAATGAGCAGTTCTTC. It is translated as CASSFGLGEAGQSSYNEQFF.

This clone was seen more than once but under ten times. The V and J genes are TRBV27 and TRBJ2-2; 7 nucleotides match TRBD1. Germline trimming cut 6 bases from V and 2 bases from J; bases unmatched to any gene: 3. Germline V gives CDR1 MNHEY, CDR2 SMNVEV (reference sequence). This CDR3 spans 14 amino acids. As DNA, the CDR3 is TGTGCCAGCAGCGGGACAGTTAACACCGGGGAGCTGTTTTTT. Its translation: CASSGTVNTGELFF.

The chain uses TRBV7-3 and TRBJ2-7; 7 bases map to TRBD1. V shed 6 bases, J shed 3 bases, and the junction held 8 bases outside the gene matches. The CDR3 runs to 14 residues. In germline, CDR1 is SGHTA, CDR2 FQGTGA. Here the CDR3 reads CASRKDRVSYEQYF. The CDR3 bases are TGTGCCAGCAGGAAAGACAGGGTCAGCTACGAGCAGTACTTC.

The chain carries TRBV27 and TRBJ1-1; D remains ambiguous. V was clipped by 3 bases and J by 11 bases, with 13 bases between them. The CDR3 is 12 amino acids. Germline lookup yields CDR1 MNHEY and CDR2 SMNVEV (reference sequence). This CDR3 reads CASSFSGGGAFF. CDR3 bases: TGTGCCAGCAGTTTCTCGGGAGGCGGCGCTTTCTTT.

The rearrangement links TRBV7-2 to TRBJ2-7, with 7 bases lining up with TRBD2. The CDR3 extends over 14 amino acids. CDR1 is SGHTA and CDR2 is FQGNSA in the germline V gene. The junction had 8 bases not matched to a gene; V was cut back by 5 bases and J by 4 bases. The CDR3 spells CASSDYLGGYEQYF. DNA of the CDR3: TGTGCCAGCAGCGACTATTTGGGGGGGTACGAGCAGTACTTC. Filled out from reference TRBV7-2 and TRBJ2-7, the complete variable domain reads GAGVSQSPSNKVTEKGKDVELRCDPISGHTALYWYRQSLGQGLEFLIYFQGNSAPDKSGLPSDRFSAERTGGSVSTLTIQRTQQEDSAVYLCASSDYLGGYEQYFGPGTRLTVT.

The rearrangement joins TRBV6-1 to TRBJ2-7; 8 bases are a match to TRBD2. The CDR3 sequence is 14 residues long. V was pared by 3 bases and J by 5 bases, with 6 bases of the junction left unmatched. Germline V gene data show CDR1 as MNHNS and CDR2 as SASEGT. CDR3 sequence reads: CASSDLSGSHEQYF. DNA for the CDR3: TGTGCCAGCAGTGATTTGAGCGGGAGTCACGAGCAGTACTTC.

This clone was seen once. The genes are TRBV27 and TRBJ2-7; D gene unclear. From germline, CDR1 is MNHEY and CDR2 SMNVEV (reference sequence). Between the trimmed V and J ends, which lost 4 bases and 2 bases, there was a span of 9 bases. This CDR3 contains 13 residues. CDR3 sequence reads: CASSSGGTYEQYF. The CDR3 DNA reads TGTGCCAGCAGTTCTGGCGGTACCTACGAGCAGTACTTC.

This clone was seen just once. This chain links TRBV5-1 with TRBJ2-3, with D possibly TRBD2 on 5 matching bases. Trimming removed 2 bases from V and 1 base from J, with 11 bases in between. The germline V gene has CDR1 SGHRS and CDR2 YFSETQ. The CDR3 has 15 amino acids. The CDR3 DNA is TGCGCCAGCAGCTTTAGCGTTGGGGGCACAGATACGCAGTATTTT. Translated: CASSFSVGGTDTQYF.

The genes are TRBV6-5 and TRBJ1-5; tentatively, D is TRBD1 (6 bases). Germline V gives CDR1 MNHEY, CDR2 SVGAGI. The CDR3 totals 15 residues. The V gene lost 9 bases and the J gene lost 0 bases, with 15 bases spanning the gap. The chain's CDR3 is CASSDRSYSNQPQHF. CDR3 nucleotide sequence: TGTGCCAGTTCTGACAGGTCTTATAGCAATCAGCCCCAGCATTTT.

The chain joins TRBV7-9 to TRBJ2-1, with 8 bases that match TRBD2. The CDR3 contains 16 residues. J gave up 1 base and V 0 bases, and 2 bases lay outside the gene matches. Germline CDR1 is SEHNR and CDR2 is FQNEAQ (reference sequence). The CDR3 DNA sequence: TGTGCCAGCAGCTTAGCTAGCGGGATGTCCTACAATGAGCAGTTCTTC. As protein: CASSLASGMSYNEQFF.